This TCR beta chain came from a study of blood T cell repertoires in COVID-19. Study as a whole: COVID-19 samples, acute and convalescent, were from the United States, Italy and Spain. The analysed material was cDNA or gDNA that came from T cells, B-cell-depleted T cells, or PBMCs.

Seattle patients were enrolled while actively infected and followed longitudinally. This CDR3 is built from 13 residues. Per germline, CDR1 SGHNT and CDR2 YENEEA. V was trimmed by 2 bases and J by 3 bases, leaving 6 bases between them. Per the original data handling: Reference gene primer amplification in the assay estimated nucleated cell counts. Profiling relied on immunoSEQ multiplex PCR, and the TCRdb table lists in-frame clones only, not all of them. V and J calls and clone size are those listed in that table; D and trimming were worked out from the DNA. The data contain fewer than 250,000 clones, around 84% of them singletons.

Source material: peripheral blood. V and J are TRBV11-3 and TRBJ2-3; D unclear. The TCR comes from an elderly woman with COVID-19, enrolled during active disease. The CDR3 coding sequence is TGTGCCAGCAGCTTACTCCGGACAGATACGCAGTATTTT. This translates into CASSLLRTDTQYF.